Listed here is a single TCR beta chain. The source of the sample is a study of blood T cell repertoires in COVID-19. Study as a whole: COVID-19 samples collected from the United States, Italy and Spain covered acute and convalescent phases. PBMCs, B-cell-depleted T cells, or T cells provided the cDNA or gDNA that made up the material.

Per the authors' pipeline: Researchers report that nucleated cell counts were estimated from reference gene primer amplification. TCRdb's table, derived via immunoSEQ multiplex PCR, lists solely in-frame clones and lacks some. V and J calls and clone size follow that table, whereas D and trimming were derived from the DNA. Of roughly 52,000 clones in the sample, around 90% were seen once. The CDR3 sequence is 13 residues long. Trimming left V 6 bases short and J 6 bases short, with 14 bases between. The sequencing sample was made of peripheral blood. This receptor was taken from a human donor in a cohort sampled during active COVID-19. The V and J genes are TRBV12-3 or TRBV12-4 and TRBJ1-2, with a possible D match to TRBD1 (6 bases). CDR3: CASSPTGSNGYTF. The CDR3 nucleotides are TGTGCCAGCAGCCCTACAGGGAGTAATGGCTACACCTTC.